This TCR beta chain is from a study of T cells in Graves' hyperthyroidism and ophthalmopathy. This clonotype was seen many times. What it binds is not known. Researchers amplified the TCR beta CDR3 regions from RNA transcripts. Using the HTBI primer set, a first-round RT-PCR was run on the TCR CDR3. TCRdb re-derived calls from the multiplex PCR reads in MiXCR, one entry per CDR3 protein. The sample contains 640,000 or so distinct CDR3 sequences, approximately 15% of which appear only once. Germline lookup yields CDR1 SEHNR and CDR2 FQNEAQ (reference sequence). Trimming took 3 bases from V and 7 from J; bases not matched to a gene: 9. The CDR3 is made up of 17 amino acids. Study results and caveats: A median 6.5 months before onset, the model predicted ophthalmopathy.

The clonotype comes from a woman younger than 30 with Graves' ophthalmopathy. J is TRBJ2-1 and V is TRBV7-9; 13 nucleotides align to TRBD2. Sequenced input: blood. The CDR3 region has the DNA TGTGCCAGCAGCTTCGATCCCGGGACTAGCGGGAAGAATGAGCAGTTCTTC. Amino acids: CASSFDPGTSGKNEQFF.